This TCR beta chain is from a study of graft-versus-host responses after intestinal transplantation. Profiled with immunoSEQ multiplex PCR; TCRdb holds only in-frame clones, not every one. The data show about 100,000 clones, with roughly 87% seen just once and around 0.98% held by the top ten. This CDR3 has 14 residues. Germline V lookup: CDR1 GTSNPN, CDR2 SVGIG (reference sequence). Trimming cost V 8 bases and J 3 bases, with 19 bases left between them. About this clone itself: What it binds is unknown.

This sample comprised unstimulated CD4+ T cells sorted from spleen or lymph node cells, obtained before transplant. The clonotype comes from a human donor who was the organ donor for an intestinal transplant. The V gene is TRBV30, the J gene TRBJ1-2; no clear D. DNA of the CDR3: TGTGCCCATCGGGGTCTGGGGATGGACTATGGCTACACCTTC. Translation gives CAHRGLGMDYGYTF.